This is a list of T cell receptor beta chains from one sample in a study of T cell responses to AZD1222 COVID-19 vaccine. TCRdb's copy holds only in-frame clones and misses some; the assay was immunoSEQ multiplex PCR. The sample records more than 150,000 clones, roughly 90% being singletons. The sample consisted of peripheral blood, taken on day 0 of AZD1222 vaccination. These receptors were taken from an adult in good health. CDR3s leave out the opening cysteine and the closing phenylalanine or tryptophan. Expanded clones get a size class; other rows say once, few or many, or leave the size out.

j_call: TRBJ2-2
v_call: TRBV19
clone_size: once
cdr3_aa: ATKGAGDTGELF

j_call: TRBJ1-1
v_call: TRBV5-1
clone_size: NA
cdr3_aa: ASSDPGRRSWNTEAF

j_call: TRBJ2-5
v_call: TRBV6-1
clone_size: once
cdr3_aa: ASSEVWKETQY

j_call: TRBJ2-7
v_call: TRBV5-4
clone_size: NA
cdr3_aa: ASSPVSGGVLDQY

j_call: TRBJ1-2
v_call: TRBV2
clone_size: few
cdr3_aa: ASRPGTSNYGYT

j_call: TRBJ1-3
v_call: TRBV6-5
clone_size: NA
cdr3_aa: ASSYDQENTIY

j_call: TRBJ2-3
v_call: TRBV6-5
clone_size: NA
cdr3_aa: ASSYVPAGGTDTQY

j_call: TRBJ1-1
v_call: TRBV18
clone_size: NA
cdr3_aa: ASSISGTGNTEAF

j_call: TRBJ2-4
v_call: TRBV27
clone_size: NA
cdr3_aa: ASSSPTRLETSGRLAKNIQY

j_call: TRBJ2-4
v_call: TRBV2
clone_size: once
cdr3_aa: ASSGRSGITKNIQY

j_call: TRBJ2-1
v_call: TRBV5-6
clone_size: NA
cdr3_aa: ASSLDRAPQFNEQF

j_call: TRBJ2-5
v_call: TRBV24-1
clone_size: NA
cdr3_aa: ATSDFPRGGETQY

j_call: TRBJ2-2
v_call: TRBV30
clone_size: NA
cdr3_aa: AWNWRRGTGELF

j_call: TRBJ1-1
v_call: TRBV5-5
clone_size: NA
cdr3_aa: ASSPSERRNTEAF

j_call: TRBJ2-3
v_call: TRBV19
clone_size: NA
cdr3_aa: ASSIKTSGGADTQY

j_call: TRBJ1-5
v_call: TRBV28
clone_size: NA
cdr3_aa: ASSSSGTGGASNQPQH

j_call: TRBJ1-6
v_call: TRBV28
clone_size: NA
cdr3_aa: ASSFSPRQGAGNSPLH